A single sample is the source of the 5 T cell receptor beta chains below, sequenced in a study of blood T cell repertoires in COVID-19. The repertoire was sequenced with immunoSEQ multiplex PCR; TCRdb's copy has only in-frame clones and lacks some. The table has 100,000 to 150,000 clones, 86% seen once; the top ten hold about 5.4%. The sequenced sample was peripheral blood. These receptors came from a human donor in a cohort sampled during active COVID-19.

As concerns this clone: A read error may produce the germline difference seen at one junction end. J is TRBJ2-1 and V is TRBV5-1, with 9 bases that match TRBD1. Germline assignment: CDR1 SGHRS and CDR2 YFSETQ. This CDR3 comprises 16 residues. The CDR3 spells CASSPGTGTGYLSRVF. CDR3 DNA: TGCGCCAGCAGCCCCGGGACCGGGACAGGGTACCTTTCGCGCGTCTTC. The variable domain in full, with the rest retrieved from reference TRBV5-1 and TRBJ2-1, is KAGVTQTPRYLIKTRGQQVTLSCSPISGHRSVSWYQQTPGQGLQFLFEYFSETQRNKGNFPGRFSGRQFSNSRSEMNVSTLELGDSALYLCASSPGTGTGYLSRVFGPGTRLTVL.

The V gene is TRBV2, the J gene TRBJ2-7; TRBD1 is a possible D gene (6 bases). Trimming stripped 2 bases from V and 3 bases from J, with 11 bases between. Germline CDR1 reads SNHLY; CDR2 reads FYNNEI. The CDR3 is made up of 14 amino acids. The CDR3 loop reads CASSERQAYYEQYF. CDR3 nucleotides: TGTGCCAGCAGTGAAAGACAGGCCTACTACGAGCAGTACTTC.

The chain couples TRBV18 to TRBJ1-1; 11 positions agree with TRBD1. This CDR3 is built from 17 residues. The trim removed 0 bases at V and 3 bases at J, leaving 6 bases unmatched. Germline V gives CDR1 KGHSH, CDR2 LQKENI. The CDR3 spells CASSPPRTGGADTEAFF. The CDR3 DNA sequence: TGTGCCAGCTCACCACCGAGGACAGGGGGCGCGGACACTGAAGCTTTCTTT.

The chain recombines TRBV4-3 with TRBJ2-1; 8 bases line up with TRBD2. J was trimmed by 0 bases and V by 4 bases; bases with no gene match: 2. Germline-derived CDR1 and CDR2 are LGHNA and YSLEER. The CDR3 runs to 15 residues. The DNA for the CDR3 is TGCGCCAGCAGCCTCAGCGGGAGCTCCTACAATGAGCAGTTCTTC. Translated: CASSLSGSSYNEQFF.

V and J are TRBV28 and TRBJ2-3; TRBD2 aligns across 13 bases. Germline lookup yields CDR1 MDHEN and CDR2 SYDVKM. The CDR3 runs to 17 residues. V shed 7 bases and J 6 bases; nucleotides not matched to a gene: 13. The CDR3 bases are TGTGCCAGCACCCCGATTACTAGCGGGAGGGCTGAGGATACGCAGTATTTT. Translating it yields CASTPITSGRAEDTQYF.